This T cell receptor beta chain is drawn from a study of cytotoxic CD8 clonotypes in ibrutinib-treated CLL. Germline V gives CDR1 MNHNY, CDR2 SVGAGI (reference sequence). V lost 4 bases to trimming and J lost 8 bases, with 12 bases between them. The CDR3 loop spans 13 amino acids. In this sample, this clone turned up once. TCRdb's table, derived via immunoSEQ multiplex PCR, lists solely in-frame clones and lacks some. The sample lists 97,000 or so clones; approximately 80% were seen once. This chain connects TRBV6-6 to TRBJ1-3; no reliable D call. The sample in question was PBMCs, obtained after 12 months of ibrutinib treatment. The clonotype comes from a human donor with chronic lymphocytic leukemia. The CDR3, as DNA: TGTGCCAGCAGTTCCTGGCTGGAGGACACCATATATTTT. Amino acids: CASSSWLEDTIYF.